This T cell receptor beta chain was found in a study of shared T cell receptors in the human thymus. Clones were sequenced by immunoSEQ multiplex PCR, and TCRdb holds only the in-frame ones, with some missing. The table lists about 380,000 clones, 95% of them singletons. The CDR3 is 15 residues long. Trimming removed 1 base from V and 1 base from J, with 9 bases in between. The V gene's germline CDR1 is SGHAT and CDR2 FQNNGV. The chain has TRBV11-2 and TRBJ2-3, with a possible D match to TRBD1 (6 bases). The sequence derives from a human donor. Sequenced input: thymocytes. In nucleotides, the CDR3 is TGTGCCAGCAGCTTAGCTCCAGGGGGCACAGATACGCAGTATTTT. It encodes CASSLAPGGTDTQYF.